This is a list of T cell receptor beta chains from one sample in a study of cytomegalovirus exposure and HLA in healthy donors. The method was immunoSEQ multiplex PCR; TCRdb's version includes in-frame clones alone and lacks a portion of them. This sample has more than 200,000 clones, with 82% found just once. The sequenced material came from PBMCs. Receptors originate from a man aged 35-49 years in good health and CMV-seropositive. Both conserved end residues are part of each CDR3. The D gene is left open where the match is weak. Size tells how often a clone was seen (once, few, many) or the class of an expanded clone, and some rows leave it out.

len	v_gene	abundance	j_gene	d_gene	CDR3aa	CDR3nt
13	TRBV19	.	TRBJ2-2	.	CASSIGRLGELFF	TGTGCCAGTAGTATAGGGCGACTGGGGGAGCTGTTTTTT
13	TRBV28	few	TRBJ1-1	.	CASSLVQSGEAFF	TGTGCCAGCAGTTTAGTACAGAGCGGTGAAGCTTTCTTT
15	TRBV2	.	TRBJ2-1	TRBD2	CASWNLAGDLNEQFF	TGTGCCAGCTGGAATCTAGCGGGGGACCTCAATGAGCAGTTCTTC
15	TRBV9	.	TRBJ1-2	TRBD1	CASSVQGAADYGYTF	TGTGCCAGCAGCGTCCAGGGGGCCGCGGACTATGGCTACACCTTC
15	TRBV7-9	.	TRBJ2-7	.	CASSNTSSLSYEQYF	TGTGCCAGCAGCAACACATCCTCCCTCTCCTACGAGCAGTACTTC
16	TRBV5-6	few	TRBJ1-5	.	CASSLGPSGRNQPQHF	TGTGCCAGCAGCTTGGGTCCGTCTGGGCGAAATCAGCCCCAGCATTTT
13	TRBV11-3	once	TRBJ2-1	.	CASSLDPREAQFF	TGTGCCAGCAGCTTAGACCCCCGAGAAGCGCAGTTCTTC
17	TRBV10-3	.	TRBJ1-5	TRBD1	CAISPGTGGLGNQPQHF	TGTGCCATCAGCCCCGGGACAGGGGGCTTGGGCAATCAGCCCCAGCATTTT
13	TRBV30	.	TRBJ1-3	.	CAWSVLSGDTIYF	TGTGCCTGGAGTGTACTCTCCGGGGACACCATATATTTT
13	TRBV27	.	TRBJ2-1	.	CASSPDTYNEQFF	TGTGCCAGCAGTCCCGACACCTACAATGAGCAGTTCTTC
14	TRBV15	.	TRBJ1-5	.	CATSRRQGNQPQHF	TGTGCCACCAGCAGAAGACAGGGCAATCAGCCCCAGCATTTT
14	TRBV14	.	TRBJ1-2	TRBD1	CASSPTGTWGGYTF	TGTGCCAGCAGCCCGACAGGGACCTGGGGTGGCTACACCTTC
16	TRBV2	.	TRBJ2-1	TRBD2	CASSERLAGEYNEQFF	TGTGCCAGCAGTGAGAGACTAGCGGGAGAGTACAATGAGCAGTTCTTC
16	TRBV27	once	TRBJ2-3	TRBD2	CASSQGLAGTQGTQYF	TGTGCCAGCAGTCAGGGACTAGCGGGGACGCAGGGTACGCAGTATTTT
13	TRBV23-1	.	TRBJ2-2	.	CASSHRGTGELFF	TGCGCCAGCAGTCACCGGGGGACCGGGGAGCTGTTTTTT
16	TRBV10-3	.	TRBJ2-5	.	CAISEGRRDRVETQYF	TGTGCCATCAGTGAAGGGAGGCGGGATAGAGTAGAGACCCAGTACTTC